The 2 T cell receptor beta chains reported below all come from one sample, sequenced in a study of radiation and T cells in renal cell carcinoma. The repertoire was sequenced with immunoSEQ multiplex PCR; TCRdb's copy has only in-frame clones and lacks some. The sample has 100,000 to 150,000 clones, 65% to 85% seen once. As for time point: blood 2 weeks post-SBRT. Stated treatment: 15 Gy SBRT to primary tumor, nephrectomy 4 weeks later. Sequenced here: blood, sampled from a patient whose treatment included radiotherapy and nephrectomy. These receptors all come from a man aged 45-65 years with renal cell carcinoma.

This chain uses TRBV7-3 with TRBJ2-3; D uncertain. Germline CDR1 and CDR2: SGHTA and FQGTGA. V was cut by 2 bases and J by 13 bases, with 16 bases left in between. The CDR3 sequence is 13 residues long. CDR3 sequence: CASSLFGEAEKYF. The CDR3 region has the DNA TGTGCCAGCAGCTTATTCGGCGAGGCTGAAAAGTATTTT.

The CDR3 DNA sequence: TGTGCCAGCACCGGGAGCTCCTACAATGAGCAGTTCTTC. This gives the protein CASTGSSYNEQFF. J is TRBJ2-1 and V is TRBV7-2; possible D gene TRBD2, 6 bases. V was pared by 7 bases and J by 0 bases, with 7 bases between. CDR1 and CDR2 from the germline V gene are SGHTA and FQGNSA. CDR3 length: 13 amino acids.